This note documents a single TCR beta chain sequence. Trimming at V came to 8 bases and at J to 10 bases, leaving 8 bases not matched to a gene. Germline V gene lookup returns CDR1 LNHDA and CDR2 SQIVND (reference sequence). The CDR3 covers 13 residues. This record comes from a study of blood T cell repertoires in COVID-19. Study context: COVID-19 samples from acute and convalescent phases originated in the United States, Italy and Spain. T cells, B-cell-depleted T cells, or PBMCs provided the cDNA or gDNA that served as material.

How the authors handled the data: Estimation of nucleated cell counts was performed using reference gene primer amplification. Only in-frame clones appear in the TCRdb table, and some are missing; sequencing was by immunoSEQ multiplex PCR. The V and J calls and clone size were taken over from that table, and D and trimming were inferred from the DNA. This table holds roughly 350,000 clones, 85% to 90% found once. This TCR came from a woman in her forties or fifties with active or convalescent COVID-19. The rearrangement uses TRBV19 and TRBJ1-6, with 7 bases matching TRBD1. Material: peripheral blood. CDR3 DNA: TGTGCCAGTCAGGGGGTAGGGAGGTCACCCCTCCACTTT. Amino acids: CASQGVGRSPLHF.